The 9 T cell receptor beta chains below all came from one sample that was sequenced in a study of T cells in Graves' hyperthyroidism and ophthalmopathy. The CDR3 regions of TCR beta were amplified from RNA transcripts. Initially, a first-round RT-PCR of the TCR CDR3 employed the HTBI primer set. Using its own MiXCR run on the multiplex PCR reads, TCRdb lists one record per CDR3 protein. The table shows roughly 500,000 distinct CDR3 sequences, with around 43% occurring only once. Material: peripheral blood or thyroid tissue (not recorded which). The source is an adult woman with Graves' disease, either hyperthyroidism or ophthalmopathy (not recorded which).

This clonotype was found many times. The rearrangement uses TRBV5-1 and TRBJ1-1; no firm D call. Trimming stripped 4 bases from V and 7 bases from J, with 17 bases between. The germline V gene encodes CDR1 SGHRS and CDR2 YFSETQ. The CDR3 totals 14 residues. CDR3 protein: CASSPGIGPGEAFF. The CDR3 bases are TGCGCCAGCAGCCCAGGTATAGGCCCCGGTGAAGCTTTCTTT. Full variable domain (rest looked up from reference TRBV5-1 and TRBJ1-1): KAGVTQTPRYLIKTRGQQVTLSCSPISGHRSVSWYQQTPGQGLQFLFEYFSETQRNKGNFPGRFSGRQFSNSRSEMNVSTLELGDSALYLCASSPGIGPGEAFFGQGTRLTVV.

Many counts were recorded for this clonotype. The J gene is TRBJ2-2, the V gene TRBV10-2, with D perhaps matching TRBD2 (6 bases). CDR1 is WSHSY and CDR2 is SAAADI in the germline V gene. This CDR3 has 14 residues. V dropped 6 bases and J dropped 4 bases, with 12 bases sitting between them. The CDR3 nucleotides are TGCGCCAGCAGGGACCCCGGGGGCACCGGGGAGCTGTTTTTT. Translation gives CASRDPGGTGELFF.

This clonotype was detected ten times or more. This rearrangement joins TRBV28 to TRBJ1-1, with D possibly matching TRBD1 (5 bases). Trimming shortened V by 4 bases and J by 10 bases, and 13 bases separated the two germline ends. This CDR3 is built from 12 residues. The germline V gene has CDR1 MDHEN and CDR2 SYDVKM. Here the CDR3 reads CASSSAGTAAFF. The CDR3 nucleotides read TGTGCCAGCAGTTCCGCCGGGACGGCAGCTTTCTTT.

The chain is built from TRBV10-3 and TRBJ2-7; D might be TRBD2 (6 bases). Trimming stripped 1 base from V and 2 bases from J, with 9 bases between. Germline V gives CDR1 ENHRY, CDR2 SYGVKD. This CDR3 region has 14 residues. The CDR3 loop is CAISEYGGPYEQYF. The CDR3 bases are TGTGCCATCAGTGAGTACGGGGGACCCTACGAGCAGTACTTC.

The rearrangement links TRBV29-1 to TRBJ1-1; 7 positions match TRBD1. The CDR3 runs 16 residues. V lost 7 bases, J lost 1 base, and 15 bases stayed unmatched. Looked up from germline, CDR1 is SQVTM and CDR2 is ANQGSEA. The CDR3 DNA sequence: TGCAGCGCCACAATTTTGGGACAGAGTACGAACACTGAAGCTTTCTTT. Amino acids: CSATILGQSTNTEAFF. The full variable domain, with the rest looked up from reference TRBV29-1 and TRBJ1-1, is SAVISQKPSRDICQRGTSLTIQCQVDSQVTMMFWYRQQPGQSLTLIATANQGSEATYESGFVIDKFPISRPNLTFSTLTVSNMSPEDSSIYLCSATILGQSTNTEAFFGQGTRLTVV.

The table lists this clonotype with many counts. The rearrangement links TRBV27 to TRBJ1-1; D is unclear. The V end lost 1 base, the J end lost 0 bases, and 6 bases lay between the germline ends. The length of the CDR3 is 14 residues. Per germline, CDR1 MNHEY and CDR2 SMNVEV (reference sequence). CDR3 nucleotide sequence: TGTGCCAGCAGTTTATTCGGCATGAACACTGAAGCTTTCTTT. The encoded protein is CASSLFGMNTEAFF.

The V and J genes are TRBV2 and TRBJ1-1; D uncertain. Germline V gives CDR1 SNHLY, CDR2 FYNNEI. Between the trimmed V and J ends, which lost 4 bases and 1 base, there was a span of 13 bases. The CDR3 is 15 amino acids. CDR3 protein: CASSAGSRANTEAFF. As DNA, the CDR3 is TGTGCCAGCAGTGCCGGCAGCAGAGCGAACACTGAAGCTTTCTTT. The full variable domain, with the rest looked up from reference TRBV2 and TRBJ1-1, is EPEVTQTPSHQVTQMGQEVILRCVPISNHLYFYWYRQILGQKVEFLVSFYNNEISEKSEIFDDQFSVERPDGSNFTLKIRSTKLEDSAMYFCASSAGSRANTEAFFGQGTRLTVV.

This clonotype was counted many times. CDR3 bases: TGCAGTGCTGAATCCCGGGACAGGGCCGATCAGCCCCAGCATTTT. Amino acid sequence: CSAESRDRADQPQHF. The rearrangement links TRBV20-1 to TRBJ1-5; the match to TRBD1 covers 9 bases. The CDR3 loop spans 15 amino acids. Unmatched junction bases numbered 10, after V lost 5 bases and J lost 5 bases. In germline, CDR1 is DFQATT, CDR2 SNEGSKA (reference sequence).

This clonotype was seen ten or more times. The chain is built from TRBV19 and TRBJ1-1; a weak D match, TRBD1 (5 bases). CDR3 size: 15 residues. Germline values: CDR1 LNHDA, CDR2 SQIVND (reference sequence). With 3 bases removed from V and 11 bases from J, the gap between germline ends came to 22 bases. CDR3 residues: CASSISLTTVDPAFF. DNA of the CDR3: TGTGCCAGTAGTATCTCTCTGACGACAGTAGATCCGGCTTTCTTT.